Below, 18 T cell receptor beta chains from the same sample are listed, as sequenced in a study of blood T cell repertoires in COVID-19. TCRdb's table, derived via immunoSEQ multiplex PCR, lists solely in-frame clones and lacks some. The table has roughly 200,000 clones, approximately 78% seen once. The sample was peripheral blood. These receptors were obtained from a woman aged 80 or over with COVID-19, enrolled during active disease.

This clone appeared once. The chain couples TRBV30 to TRBJ1-6; no definite D call. Trimming shortened V by 6 bases and J by 1 base, and 10 bases separated the two germline ends. The germline CDR1 and CDR2 sequences are GTSNPN and SVGIG (reference sequence). The CDR3 totals 14 residues. Here the CDR3 DNA reads TGTGCCTGCAAACGGGGATCCTATAATTCACCCCTCCACTTT. Its translation: CACKRGSYNSPLHF.

The chain is built from TRBV5-4 and TRBJ2-4; TRBD2 matches 10 bases. This CDR3 has 16 residues. CDR1 is SGHNT and CDR2 is YYREEE in the germline V gene (reference sequence). After removal of 2 bases from V and 0 bases from J, the junction contained 2 bases not matched to a gene. The chain's CDR3 is CASSLAGGGAKNIQYF. The CDR3 DNA reads TGTGCCAGCAGCTTAGCGGGAGGGGGAGCCAAAAACATTCAGTACTTC.

This clone has just one count. The chain joins TRBV24-1 to TRBJ2-6; TRBD2 is a possible D gene (5 bases). The CDR3 totals 15 residues. Trimming cost V 3 bases and J 4 bases, with 9 bases left between them. Germline V lookup: CDR1 KGHDR, CDR2 SFDVKD. The CDR3 DNA is TGTGCCACCAGTGATCCGGCGGGCGGGGCCAACGTCCTGACTTTC. This translates into CATSDPAGGANVLTF.

This clone has only one observation. This chain links TRBV6-5 with TRBJ1-2, with TRBD1 identical over 10 bases. CDR1 MNHEY and CDR2 SVGAGI come from the germline V gene. This CDR3 has 15 residues. V lost 2 bases and J lost 4; bases outside the gene matches: 4. CDR3 residues: CASSYRDRGAYGYTF. The CDR3 DNA is TGTGCCAGCAGTTACCGGGACAGGGGAGCCTATGGCTACACCTTC.

The chain employs TRBV11-1 and TRBJ2-5; D not certain. Deletions cut 4 bases from V and 1 base from J, with 7 bases between. Germline V gene sequence: CDR1 SGHAT, CDR2 FQDESV (reference sequence). This CDR3 is 13 amino acids long. The CDR3 region has the DNA TGTGCCAGCAGCTCCAGATCCCAAGAGACCCAGTACTTC. As protein: CASSSRSQETQYF.

This rearrangement joins TRBV5-6 to TRBJ2-2; D remains ambiguous. CDR1 is SGHDT and CDR2 is YYEEEE in the germline V gene. The CDR3 extends over 12 amino acids. The ends were cut back, 4 bases at V and 6 bases at J, with 7 bases in the middle. In DNA, the CDR3 is TGTGCCAGCAGCAGGCAGGCCGGGGAGCTGTTTTTT. Protein: CASSRQAGELFF. Filled out from reference TRBV5-6 and TRBJ2-2, the complete variable domain reads DAGVTQSPTHLIKTRGQQVTLRCSPKSGHDTVSWYQQALGQGPQFIFQYYEEEERQRGNFPDRFSGHQFPNYSSELNVNALLLGDSALYLCASSRQAGELFFGEGSRLTVL.

The V gene is TRBV7-2, the J gene TRBJ1-6; D is unresolved. The CDR3 spans 14 residues. Trimming removed 2 bases at V and 7 bases at J, with 9 bases between. In germline, CDR1 is SGHTA, CDR2 FQGNSA. The CDR3 region is CASSLRRENSPLHF. The CDR3 nucleotides read TGTGCCAGCAGCTTAAGGCGGGAAAATTCACCCCTCCACTTT.

The genes are TRBV12-5 and TRBJ1-1; 10 positions agree with TRBD1. V lost 5 bases, J lost 2 bases, and 11 bases stayed unmatched. This CDR3 spans 17 amino acids. Looked up from germline, CDR1 is LGHNT and CDR2 is FRNRAP. The DNA of the CDR3 is TGTGCTAGTGGTATCCTAGGGACAGGGGTTCCTAACACTGAAGCTTTCTTT. It encodes CASGILGTGVPNTEAFF.

The CDR3 loop reads CASSDLADANTGELFF. CDR3 nucleotide sequence: TGTGCCAGCAGCGACTTAGCGGACGCGAACACCGGGGAGCTGTTTTTT. This chain links TRBV7-9 with TRBJ2-2; the D gene is possibly TRBD2 (6 bases). CDR1 is SEHNR, CDR2 FQNEAQ, per germline (reference sequence). This CDR3 has 16 residues. Trimming removed 5 bases at V and 0 bases at J, with 13 bases between.

The rearrangement joins TRBV19 to TRBJ1-2; 7 bases fit TRBD1. The ends lost 5 bases at V and 4 bases at J; junction bases unmatched: 10. The CDR3 sequence is 15 residues long. Germline V gene sequence: CDR1 LNHDA, CDR2 SQIVND (reference sequence). The CDR3 is CASSPRGERTYGYTF. For the CDR3, the DNA is TGTGCCAGTAGTCCCAGGGGGGAAAGGACCTATGGCTACACCTTC.

The chain uses TRBV2 and TRBJ1-1; no clear D gene. The V gene lost 7 bases and the J gene lost 1 base, with 10 bases spanning the gap. Germline CDR1 SNHLY, CDR2 FYNNEI. The CDR3 loop spans 13 amino acids. This chain's CDR3 is CASNVYWNTEAFF. The CDR3 DNA reads as TGTGCCAGCAATGTGTATTGGAACACTGAAGCTTTCTTT.

The chain uses TRBV19 and TRBJ2-7, with 7 bases fitting TRBD2. CDR3 size: 15 residues. V dropped 6 bases and J dropped 3; count of bases not matched to a gene: 11. Germline CDR1 reads LNHDA; CDR2 reads SQIVND (reference sequence). Here the CDR3 reads CASSSTRGVHYEQYF. As DNA, the CDR3 is TGTGCCAGTAGCTCCACCCGGGGGGTTCACTACGAGCAGTACTTC.

CDR3 nucleotide sequence: TGTGCCAGCTCACCCCAACGAGAATCACCCCTCCACTTT. Its protein product is CASSPQRESPLHF. The rearrangement joins TRBV18 to TRBJ1-6; no firm D call. Trimming left V 3 bases short and J 10 bases short, with 10 bases between. CDR3 size: 13 residues. The germline gives CDR1 KGHSH, CDR2 LQKENI. Supplemented by reference TRBV18 and TRBJ1-6, the full variable domain reads NAGVMQNPRHLVRRRGQEARLRCSPMKGHSHVYWYRQLPEEGLKFMVYLQKENIIDESGMPKERFSAEFPKEGPSILRIQQVVRGDSAAYFCASSPQRESPLHFGNGTRLTVT.

The sample holds a few counts of this clone. The J gene is TRBJ1-1, the V gene TRBV4-1, with D tentatively TRBD1 (5 bases). The germline CDR1 and CDR2 sequences are MGHRA and YSYEKL. This CDR3 comprises 16 residues. Trimming left V 3 bases short and J 0 bases short, with 14 bases between. The CDR3 coding sequence is TGCGCCAGCAGCCACTCTCGGGGGGGGGTGAACACTGAAGCTTTCTTT. This encodes CASSHSRGGVNTEAFF.

The chain employs TRBV7-9 and TRBJ2-7, with a possible D match to TRBD2 (5 bases). V was clipped by 0 bases and J by 2 bases, with 11 bases between them. The CDR3 sequence is 15 residues long. Per germline, CDR1 SEHNR and CDR2 FQNEAQ (reference sequence). CDR3 in amino acids: CASSLAGIGAYEQYF. DNA for the CDR3: TGTGCCAGCAGCTTAGCAGGGATCGGGGCCTACGAGCAGTACTTC.

J is TRBJ2-2 and V is TRBV5-1; perhaps TRBD2 as D (6 bases). The V gene lost 7 bases and the J gene lost 6 bases, with 16 bases spanning the gap. This CDR3 spans 14 amino acids. From germline, CDR1 is SGHRS and CDR2 YFSETQ. CDR3 in DNA: TGCGCCAGCGAGGGCGGGGATTCATCCGGGGAGCTGTTTTTT. Its protein product is CASEGGDSSGELFF.

The V gene is TRBV2, the J gene TRBJ1-1; D remains ambiguous. Trimming left V 1 base short and J 11 bases short, with 11 bases between. The CDR3 is made up of 12 amino acids. In germline, CDR1 is SNHLY, CDR2 FYNNEI. The CDR3 nucleotides read TGTGCCAGCAGTGAAGTGAGGGAGCGGGCTTTCTTT. Amino acids: CASSEVRERAFF.

The CDR3 nucleotides read TGTGCCAGCAGGCCGGGACAGCACACTGAAGCTTTCTTT. Its translation: CASRPGQHTEAFF. The rearrangement uses TRBV6-5 and TRBJ1-1; TRBD1 matches at 7 bases. The junction had 4 bases not matched to a gene; V was cut back by 6 bases and J by 3 bases. The CDR3 contains 13 residues. The V gene's germline CDR1 is MNHEY and CDR2 SVGAGI.